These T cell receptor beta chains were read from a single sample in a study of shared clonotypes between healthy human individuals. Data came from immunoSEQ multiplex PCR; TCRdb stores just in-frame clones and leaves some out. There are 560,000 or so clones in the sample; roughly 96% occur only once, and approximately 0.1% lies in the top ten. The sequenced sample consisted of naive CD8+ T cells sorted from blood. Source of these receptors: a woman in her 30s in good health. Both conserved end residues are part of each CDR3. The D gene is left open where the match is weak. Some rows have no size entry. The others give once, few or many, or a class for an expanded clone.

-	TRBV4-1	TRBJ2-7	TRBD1	TGCGCCAGCAGCCAAGTCCCAGGGGGCCCATCCTACGAGCAGTACTTC	CASSQVPGGPSYEQYF
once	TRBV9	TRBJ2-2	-	TGTGCCAGCAGCTCACTAGGGGGGGAAGCAACGAACACCGGGGAGCTGTTTTTT	CASSSLGGEATNTGELFF
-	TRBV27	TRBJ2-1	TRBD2	TGTGCCAGCAGTCCTGGTTTCCTTAGCGGGAGTATTTTCAATGAGCAGTTCTTC	CASSPGFLSGSIFNEQFF
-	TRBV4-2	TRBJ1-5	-	TGTGCCAGCAGCTCGAACGGACTGGTCAGCAATCAGCCCCAGCATTTT	CASSSNGLVSNQPQHF
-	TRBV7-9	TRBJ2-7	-	TGTGCCAGCAGCCCCGGGACGGCTACCTACGAGCAGTACTTC	CASSPGTATYEQYF
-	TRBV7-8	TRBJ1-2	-	TGTGCCAGCAGCTTAAATTTCAGGGATGGTGGCTACACCTTC	CASSLNFRDGGYTF
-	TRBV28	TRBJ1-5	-	TGTGCCAGCAGTCCCCACCCCGCCGGACCTAGCAATCAGCCCCAGCATTTT	CASSPHPAGPSNQPQHF
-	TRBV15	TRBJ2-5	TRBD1	TGTGCCACCAGCAGAGATCCCCTGGCAGGGGGCAGGGAGACCCAGTACTTC	CATSRDPLAGGRETQYF
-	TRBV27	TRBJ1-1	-	TGTGCCAGCAGTTTATCCGTCCGGGTAGAGGCTTTCTTT	CASSLSVRVEAFF
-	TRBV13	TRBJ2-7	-	TGTGCCAGCAGCCATAGAAGGGGGACACCGACCTACGAGCAGTACTTC	CASSHRRGTPTYEQYF
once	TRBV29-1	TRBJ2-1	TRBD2	TGCAGCGTATCCGGGACTAGCGGGAGTTCCTACAATGAGCAGTTCTTC	CSVSGTSGSSYNEQFF
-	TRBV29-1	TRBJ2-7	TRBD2	TGCAGCGCCCTAGCGGGAGGCTCCTACGAGCAGTACTTC	CSALAGGSYEQYF
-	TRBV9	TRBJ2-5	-	TGTGCCAGCAGCGTAGGCCAGGGGACCCAGTACTTC	CASSVGQGTQYF
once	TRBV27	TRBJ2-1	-	TGTGCCAGCAGTAACGTGGGAGGTTTCAATGAGCAGTTCTTC	CASSNVGGFNEQFF
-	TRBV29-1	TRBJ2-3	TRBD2	TGCAGCGCCACCCAACTAGCGGGAGGGGGCCATACGCAGTATTTT	CSATQLAGGGHTQYF
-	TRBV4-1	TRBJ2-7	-	TGCGCCAGCAGCCATTTTAGTGGTACCTACGAGCAGTACTTC	CASSHFSGTYEQYF
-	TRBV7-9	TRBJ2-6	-	TGTGCCACCCTACCTTTCTCTGGGGCCAACGTCCTGACTTTC	CATLPFSGANVLTF
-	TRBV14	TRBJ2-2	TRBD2	TGTGCCAGCAGCCATATAAGTAGCGGGACGACCGGGGAGCTGTTTTTT	CASSHISSGTTGELFF
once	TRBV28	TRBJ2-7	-	TGTGCCAGCAGTTTATCGGCGCGGAGACCCTCCTACGAGCAGTACTTC	CASSLSARRPSYEQYF
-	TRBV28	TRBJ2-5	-	TGTGCCAGCAGTTCCGACAGACAAGAGACCCAGTACTTC	CASSSDRQETQYF
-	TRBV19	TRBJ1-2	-	TGTGCCAGTAGTCCCCCGGGAGAATGGTATGGCTACACCTTC	CASSPPGEWYGYTF
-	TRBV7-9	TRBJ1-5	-	TGTGCCAGCAGCTTAGGGGTCGGACTCAATCAGCCCCAGCATTTT	CASSLGVGLNQPQHF
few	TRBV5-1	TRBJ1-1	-	TGCGCCAGCAGCTCCCGGGGTGAAGCTTTCTTT	CASSSRGEAFF
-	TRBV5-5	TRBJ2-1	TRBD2	TGTGCCAGCAGCCGCTCCCAACTAGCGGGAGGGCCAGGCGATGAGCAGTTCTTC	CASSRSQLAGGPGDEQFF
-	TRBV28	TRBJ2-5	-	TGTGCCACCCTGGAGGGGGGGCAGGGAAACCCCTTAGGGGAGACCCAGTACTTC	CATLEGGQGNPLGETQYF
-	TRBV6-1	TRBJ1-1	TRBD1	TGTGCCAGCAGCTTGACAGGGGTGTCTGAAGCTTTCTTT	CASSLTGVSEAFF
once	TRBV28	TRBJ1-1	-	TGTGCCAGCAGTTTTGAGGGGATGGGAATGAACACTGAAGCTTTCTTT	CASSFEGMGMNTEAFF
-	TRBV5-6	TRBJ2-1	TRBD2	TGTGCCAGCAGCTTGCTCGGGAGGGGCTACAATGAGCAGTTCTTC	CASSLLGRGYNEQFF
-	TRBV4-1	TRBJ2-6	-	TGCGCCAGCAGCCATAGACAGACTTCTGGGGCCAACGTCCTGACTTTC	CASSHRQTSGANVLTF
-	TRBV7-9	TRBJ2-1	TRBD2	TGTGCCAGCAGCTTATTTCTAGCGGGAGGTGAGCAGTTCTTC	CASSLFLAGGEQFF
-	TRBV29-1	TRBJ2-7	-	TGCAGCGTTGCGGGACTCACACCCTACGAGCAGTACTTC	CSVAGLTPYEQYF
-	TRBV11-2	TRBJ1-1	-	TGTGCCAGCAGCATCACAGGGATCCGTCCCACTGAAGCTTTCTTT	CASSITGIRPTEAFF
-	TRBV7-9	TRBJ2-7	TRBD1	TGTGCCAGCAGCTTAGTTCCGGACAGGGGTCACGAGCAGTACTTC	CASSLVPDRGHEQYF
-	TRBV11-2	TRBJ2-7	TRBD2	TGTGCCACCGCCGAGGCGGGGGTCTCCTACGAGCAGTACTTC	CATAEAGVSYEQYF
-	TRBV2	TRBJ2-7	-	TGTGCCAGCGGGGGTTCGGGGGACTTCGAGCAGTACTTC	CASGGSGDFEQYF
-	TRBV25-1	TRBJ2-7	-	TGTGCCAGCAGTTCTCTAGTGGGCGAGCAGTACTTC	CASSSLVGEQYF
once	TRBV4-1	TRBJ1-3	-	TGCGCCAGCAGCCAAGTCGTCGTTGAGTTACTGTCTGGAAACACCATATATTTT	CASSQVVVELLSGNTIYF
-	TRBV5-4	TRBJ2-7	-	TGTGCCAGCAGCATTGACAGTAACTCCTACGAGCAGTACTTC	CASSIDSNSYEQYF
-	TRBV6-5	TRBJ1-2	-	TGTGCCAGCGACGCGAAGCGGGTAACTGGCTACACCTTC	CASDAKRVTGYTF
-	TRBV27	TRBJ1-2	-	TGTGCCAGCAGTTTAGCTAAAACGGGGGTGGACTATGGCTACACCTTC	CASSLAKTGVDYGYTF